This T cell receptor beta chain derives from a study of patients and donors after allogeneic stem cell transplantation. One entry per CDR3 protein results from TCRdb running MiXCR on the RT-PCR reads. Here the sample spans 10,000 to 12,000 distinct CDR3 sequences, 20% to 25% being singletons. Sequenced material: blood, either unsorted or a sorted T cell fraction (not recorded which). The receptor was derived from a human donor who was either an allogeneic HSCT recipient or a stem cell or donor lymphocyte infusion donor (not recorded which). It is not recorded whose cells these are; they may come from a transplant donor.

In nucleotides, the CDR3 is TGTGCCAGCAGCTCCCGTGAGGGTAGCGACATTCAGTACTTC. Protein sequence: CASSSREGSDIQYF. The rearrangement links TRBV9 to TRBJ2-4, with D tentatively TRBD2 (5 bases). From germline, CDR1 is SGDLS and CDR2 YYNGEE. The CDR3 loop spans 14 amino acids. The V end was cut by 4 bases, the J end by 8 bases, with 16 bases between.